This record looks at one T cell receptor (beta chain) sequence and its context. One end of the junction is discordant with germline, which a read error may explain. This CDR3 has 15 amino acids. The germline gives CDR1 SSHAT, CDR2 FNYEAQ (reference sequence). The record originates from a study of technical replicates of blood from a handful of donors. The protocol was immunoSEQ multiplex PCR, while the TCRdb copy is restricted to in-frame clones and leaves out a portion. Altogether approximately 70,000 clones are present, about 94% being singletons, with the ten largest covering 0.3% to 0.45%. The source material was T cells isolated from PBMCs. This receptor was identified in a human donor in good health. The V gene is TRBV7-7, the J gene TRBJ2-1; possibly TRBD2 for D (6 bases). CDR3 residues: CASSPSVSSYNEQFF. The CDR3 DNA sequence: TGTGCTAGCAGTCCTAGCGTTAGCTCCTACAATGAGCAGTTCTTC.